Following are 23 T cell receptor beta chains from one sample sequenced in a study of tumor-infiltrating lymphocytes in primary liver carcinoma (dated by TCRdb to 2017 to 2019). Total RNA and DNA were co-extracted from roughly 20-30 mg of bulk tissue with the AllPrep DNA/RNA mini kit, without cell sorting. TCRdb records Illumina HiSeq 2500 as the sequencer. TCRbeta-specific cDNA was reverse-transcribed from 500 ng total RNA using a constant-region primer and ProtoScript II reverse transcriptase. TCRbeta libraries were built with three nested multiplex PCR rounds, a slightly modified ARM-PCR procedure. Each of the first two PCR rounds ran for around 11 cycles using multiplex TRBV1-TRBV30 forward primers together with a Cbeta reverse primer. TCRdb handled the public reads itself, with Q25 trimming in fastp and clone calling in MiXCR, and kept productive beta chains. Entries are consolidated by CDR3 protein sequence, retaining the most common genes and DNA. The sample records 100,000 to 150,000 distinct CDR3 sequences, approximately 64% of which are singletons. The top ten hold less than 10% of the sample.

Source material: liver tumor tissue from sampling region 3. The cell subset or site label, read with the paper, signifies: tumor region T3, left-lateral pole. Receptor source: a woman aged 60-70 years with primary liver carcinoma and hepatitis B virus infection.

Remarks on this clonotype: This CDR3 is missing its conserved last phenylalanine or tryptophan, likely due to a read error. The V gene is TRBV6-1, the J gene TRBJ2-7, with 8 nucleotides matching TRBD1. The germline gives CDR1 MNHNS, CDR2 SASEGT. The CDR3 contains 15 residues. This chain's CDR3 is CVSTFGQGAGYEQYY. The CDR3 region has the DNA TGTGTCAGCACCTTCGGACAGGGCGCCGGCTACGAGCAGTACTAC.

This clonotype showed up just a few times. The chain employs TRBV28 and TRBJ2-7; D may be TRBD1 or TRBD2 (5 bases each). Trimming took 8 bases from V and 3 from J, leaving 14 bases between them. Germline-derived CDR1 and CDR2 are MDHEN and SYDVKM. The CDR3 is 13 residues long. Written as DNA, the CDR3 is TGTGCCAGCGCCACCCGGGACCACTACGAGCAGTACTTC. Its translation: CASATRDHYEQYF. The variable domain in full, completed from reference TRBV28 and TRBJ2-7, reads DVKVTQSSRYLVKRTGEKVFLECVQDMDHENMFWYRQDPGLGLRLIYFSYDVKMKEKGDIPEGYSVSREKKERFSLILESASTNQTSMYLCASATRDHYEQYFGPGTRLTVT.

Turning to this clonotype: One junction end disagrees with the germline gene, perhaps due to a read error. J is TRBJ2-3 and V is TRBV11-3; unclear D gene. The CDR3 covers 14 residues. The germline CDR1 and CDR2 sequences are SGHNT and YENEEA. CDR3 sequence (DNA): TGTGCCAGCAGCTTAGATCCGCCCAGTTTCATCCCCTTTTTC. Translating it yields CASSLDPPSFIPFF.

The V call is TRBV11-2, the J call TRBJ2-4, with 8 bases fitting TRBD2. Germline CDR1 and CDR2: SGHAT and FQNNGV. The CDR3 has 19 amino acids. After removal of 5 bases from V and 7 bases from J, the junction contained 22 bases not matched to a gene. The CDR3: CASSPRLARGSRIKNIQYF. The CDR3 nucleotides are TGTGCCAGCAGCCCTCGACTAGCGAGAGGGTCTCGGATCAAGAACATTCAGTACTTC.

This clonotype showed up just once. This clone may be a read error of a much larger clone one base away. The V call is TRBV5-1, the J call TRBJ2-5, with D perhaps matching TRBD1 or TRBD2 (5 bases each). The CDR3 runs to 16 residues. Germline V gene sequence: CDR1 SGHRS, CDR2 YFSETQ. CDR3: CASSSGSGGTQETRYF. In DNA form, the CDR3 reads TGCGCCAGCAGCTCTGGATCGGGTGGGACCCAAGAGACCCGGTACTTC.

This clonotype was recorded at least ten times. This chain connects TRBV5-1 to TRBJ2-5, with 13 bases matching TRBD2. J gave up 6 bases and V 0 bases, and 5 bases lay outside the gene matches. There are 16 residues in the CDR3. Germline CDR1 reads SGHRS; CDR2 reads YFSETQ. In DNA form, the CDR3 reads TGCGCCAGCAGCTTGGGACTAGCGGGAGGAGGAAAGACCCAGTACTTC. It encodes CASSLGLAGGGKTQYF.

In regard to this clonotype: This may come from a read error, since a much larger clone is one base off. This likely comes from a read error, as the CDR3 has no conserved phenylalanine or tryptophan at its end. The rearrangement uses TRBV7-8 and TRBJ1-2; D not resolved. V gave up 2 bases and J gave up 3 bases, with 10 bases separating them. Germline CDR1 reads SGHVS; CDR2 reads FQNEAQ. The CDR3 length is 14 residues. The CDR3 DNA reads TGTGCCAGCAGCTTAAGCCAGGAGGACTATGGCTACACCCTC. This gives the protein CASSLSQEDYGYTL.

In the case of this clonotype: Just one base apart from a much larger clone, this may be a read error. The chain couples TRBV30 to TRBJ2-7; 7 bases are shared with TRBD1. The CDR3 loop spans 14 amino acids. Germline CDR1 and CDR2: GTSNPN and SVGIG (reference sequence). As DNA, the CDR3 is TGTGCCTGGGCTACAGGGGACCTCTCCTACGATCAGTACTTC. Translating it yields CAWATGDLSYDQYF. The whole variable domain, filled in from reference TRBV30 and TRBJ2-7, reads SQTIHQWPATLVQPVGSPLSLECTVEGTSNPNLYWYRQAAGRGLQLLFYSVGIGQISSEVPQNLSASRPQDRQFILSSKKLLLSDSGFYLCAWATGDLSYDQYFGPGTRLTVT.

The chain is built from TRBV24-1 and TRBJ2-3; no clear D gene. Trimming took 8 bases from V and 4 from J, leaving 15 bases between them. The CDR3 is 14 amino acids. Germline values: CDR1 KGHDR, CDR2 SFDVKD. The CDR3 nucleotides read TGTGCCACCAAGTCGGCCAGACCCGCAGATACGCAGTATTTT. Its protein product is CATKSARPADTQYF.

The chain carries TRBV21-1 and TRBJ1-4. TRBV21-1 is deemed a pseudogene. The CDR3 totals 14 residues. Here the CDR3 reads CASRSGGVNEKLFF. CDR3 coding DNA: TGTGCCAGCAGAAGCGGAGGGGTAAATGAAAAACTGTTTTTT.

The gene calls are TRBV2 and TRBJ2-5; 8 positions agree with TRBD1. The CDR3 covers 14 residues. V dropped 6 bases and J dropped 1; count of bases not matched to a gene: 4. Germline V lookup: CDR1 SNHLY, CDR2 FYNNEI. CDR3 sequence (DNA): TGTGCCAGCAGAAACGACAGGGGCCAAGAGACCCAGTACTTC. Amino acid sequence: CASRNDRGQETQYF.

As concerns this clonotype: A junction boundary mismatches the germline segment, possibly from a read error. The V gene is TRBV11-3, the J gene TRBJ2-1; D could derive from TRBD1 or TRBD2 (5 bases each). Germline V lookup: CDR1 SGHNT, CDR2 YENEEA. The CDR3 contains 14 residues. The CDR3 nucleotides are TGTGCCAGCGGCGCTCGGGGCAGGGTATACGAGCAGCTCTTC. This encodes CASGARGRVYEQLF.

In this sample, this clonotype turned up a few times. The J gene is TRBJ2-7, the V gene TRBV5-1; TRBD1 agrees at 12 bases. This CDR3 spans 14 amino acids. Germline assignment: CDR1 SGHRS and CDR2 YFSETQ. J gave up 5 bases and V 5 bases, and 5 bases lay outside the gene matches. The CDR3: CASRGQGAVDEQYF. The CDR3 bases are TGCGCCAGCAGGGGACAGGGGGCCGTCGACGAGCAGTACTTC. The variable domain in full, with the rest retrieved from reference TRBV5-1 and TRBJ2-7, is KAGVTQTPRYLIKTRGQQVTLSCSPISGHRSVSWYQQTPGQGLQFLFEYFSETQRNKGNFPGRFSGRQFSNSRSEMNVSTLELGDSALYLCASRGQGAVDEQYFGPGTRLTVT.

A note on this clonotype: A junction boundary mismatches the germline segment, possibly from a read error. The chain employs TRBV11-3 and TRBJ2-3; D is unresolved. This CDR3 spans 12 amino acids. Germline V gene lookup returns CDR1 SGHNT and CDR2 YENEEA. The CDR3 DNA sequence: TGTGCCTGCAGTTTAGGTCGTAGGACGCAGTATTTT. Residues: CACSLGRRTQYF.

In its sample, this clonotype was seen many times. The V call is TRBV6-2 or TRBV6-3, the J call TRBJ2-1; D is perhaps TRBD2 (6 bases). V was pared by 8 bases and J by 4 bases, with 9 bases between. Germline CDR1 MNHEY, CDR2 SVGEGT. The CDR3 has 12 amino acids. CDR3 DNA: TGTGCCAGCCAAAGCGGGTACAATGAGCAGTTCTTC. The encoded protein is CASQSGYNEQFF.

Details on this clonotype: The junction departs from the called germline gene at one end, perhaps through a read error. The chain couples TRBV11-2 to TRBJ1-2, with a tentative D call TRBD1 (6 bases). The germline CDR1 and CDR2 sequences are SGHAT and FQNNGV. The CDR3 has 13 residues. CDR3 nucleotide sequence: TGTGTCAGCAGCTTAGAGAGGGGGGACGACTACACCTTC. This gives the protein CVSSLERGDDYTF.

Turning to this clonotype: A read error may account for a junction end that differs from germline. The chain links TRBV5-6 to TRBJ1-2; 7 bases match TRBD1. This CDR3 is 15 amino acids long. In germline, CDR1 is SGHDT, CDR2 YYEEEE. The CDR3 sequence: CASNFLSPGGGGYTF. The CDR3 nucleotides read TGTGCCAGCAACTTCCTATCCCCAGGGGGAGGTGGCTACACTTTC.

This clonotype occurred many times. The chain has TRBV12-3 or TRBV12-4 and TRBJ2-1, with TRBD2 matching over 10 bases. This CDR3 region has 17 residues. V shed 0 bases and J 7 bases; nucleotides not matched to a gene: 9. CDR3 region: CASSLAPSGSLGNEQFF. CDR3 coding DNA: TGTGCCAGCAGTTTAGCGCCTAGCGGGAGCTTGGGTAATGAGCAGTTCTTC.

This clonotype was counted between two and nine times. The chain is built from TRBV6-5 and TRBJ2-7, with TRBD2 identical over 10 bases. Germline V gene sequence: CDR1 MNHEY, CDR2 SVGAGI. This CDR3 has 16 amino acids. As DNA, the CDR3 is TGTATCAGCAGGGCGACACTAGCGGGGTACTCCTACGAGCAGTACTTC. The encoded protein is CISRATLAGYSYEQYF.

This clonotype was picked up a small number of times. The rearrangement joins TRBV28 to TRBJ2-5; D is possibly TRBD1 (5 bases). Germline CDR1 is MDHEN and CDR2 is SYDVKM. V was shortened by 6 bases and J by 5 bases, with 19 bases between the two germline ends. This CDR3 has 15 amino acids. Here the CDR3 reads CASSVGVFGAETQYF. The CDR3 region has the DNA TGTGCCAGCAGCGTAGGAGTATTTGGGGCGGAGACCCAGTACTTC. Full variable domain (outside the CDR3, taken from reference TRBV28 and TRBJ2-5): DVKVTQSSRYLVKRTGEKVFLECVQDMDHENMFWYRQDPGLGLRLIYFSYDVKMKEKGDIPEGYSVSREKKERFSLILESASTNQTSMYLCASSVGVFGAETQYFGPGTRLLVL.

Concerning this clonotype itself: This clone may be a read error of a much larger clone one base away. This chain connects TRBV7-9 to TRBJ1-4; D is undetermined. Trimming left V 9 bases short and J 3 bases short, with 14 bases between. Germline CDR1 reads SEHNR; CDR2 reads FQNEAQ (reference sequence). The CDR3 has 14 amino acids. The CDR3 DNA is TGTGCCAGGAGCAATGGAGGTGCTAATGAAAAACTGTTTTTT. It codes for CARSNGGANEKLFF.

In this sample, this clonotype turned up a few times. The junction shows a germline mismatch at one end, possibly a read error. The gene calls are TRBV11-2 and TRBJ2-1; 7 positions match TRBD2. This CDR3 region has 15 residues. Germline V gives CDR1 SGHAT, CDR2 FQNNGV. CDR3 residues: CGSSLGGGRLGEQFF. In DNA form, the CDR3 reads TGTGGCAGCAGCTTAGGAGGCGGGAGACTTGGTGAGCAGTTCTTT.

There are a few counts of this clonotype. This chain connects TRBV29-1 to TRBJ2-5, with 13 nucleotides matching TRBD2. Germline lookup yields CDR1 SQVTM and CDR2 ANQGSEA. CDR3 length equals 15 residues. Unmatched junction bases numbered 5, after V lost 6 bases and J lost 1 base. CDR3 amino acids: CSVGGTSGAQETQYF. The CDR3 region has the DNA TGCAGCGTCGGCGGGACTAGCGGGGCCCAAGAGACCCAGTACTTC.